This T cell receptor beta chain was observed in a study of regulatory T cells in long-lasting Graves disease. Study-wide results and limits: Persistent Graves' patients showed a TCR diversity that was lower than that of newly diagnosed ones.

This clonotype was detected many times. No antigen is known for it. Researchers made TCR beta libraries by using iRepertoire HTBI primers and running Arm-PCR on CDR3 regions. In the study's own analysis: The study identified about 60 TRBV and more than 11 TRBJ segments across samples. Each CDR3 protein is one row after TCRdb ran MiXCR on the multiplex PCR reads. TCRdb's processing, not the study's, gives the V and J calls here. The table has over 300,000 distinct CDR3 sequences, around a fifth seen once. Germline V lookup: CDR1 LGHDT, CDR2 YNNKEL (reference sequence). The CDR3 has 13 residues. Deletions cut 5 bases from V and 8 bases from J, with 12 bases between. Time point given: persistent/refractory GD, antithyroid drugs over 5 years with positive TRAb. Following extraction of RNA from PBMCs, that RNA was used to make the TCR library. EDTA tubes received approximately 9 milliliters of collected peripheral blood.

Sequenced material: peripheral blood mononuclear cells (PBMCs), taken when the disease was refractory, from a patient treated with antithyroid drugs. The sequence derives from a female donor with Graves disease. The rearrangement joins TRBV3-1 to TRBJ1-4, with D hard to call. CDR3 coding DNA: TGTGCCAGCAGCGGAGGGAGGAGAGAAAAACTGTTTTTT. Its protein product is CASSGGRREKLFF.